This T cell receptor (beta chain) was sequenced for a study of beta chain features in type 1 diabetes. Whole-study findings and limits: TCRB CDR3s were moderately but significantly shorter in Type 1 diabetes patients in all four CD4+ subsets.

The investigators reverse transcribed all of the isolated RNA, so they sequenced expressed TCRB transcripts. Here immunoSEQ multiplex PCR was the method, and the copy in TCRdb shows in-frame clones only, minus some. The table has 90,000 to 110,000 clones, less than 40% seen once. This clone was counted between two and nine times. What it binds is not known. CDR1 is MNHEY, CDR2 SMNVEV, per germline (reference sequence). The J segment lost 5 bases and the V segment lost 4 bases, leaving 13 bases of the junction unmatched. This CDR3 spans 17 amino acids. The sample taken for sequencing was stem cell memory CD4+ T cells from blood. The receptor comes from a young woman in good health. The chain carries TRBV27 and TRBJ2-7, with TRBD2 matching over 11 bases. The CDR3 bases are TGTGCCAGCAGTTATCTAGCGGGAGGCCCTCCCACCCACGAGCAGTACTTC. It translates to CASSYLAGGPPTHEQYF.